This entry lists 19 T cell receptor beta chains sequenced from one sample in a study of blood T cell repertoires in COVID-19. This table comes from immunoSEQ multiplex PCR, and its TCRdb copy is limited to in-frame clones, with some not included. Of fewer than 180,000 clones listed, around 87% were seen once; the top ten hold 3.5% to 4.5%. Sequencing used peripheral blood. All receptors come from a woman in her sixties or seventies with active or convalescent COVID-19.

This clone has just one count. The rearrangement uses TRBV12-3 or TRBV12-4 and TRBJ2-5; no clear D. V lost 2 bases and J 1 base, leaving 5 bases between the germline ends. CDR3 length: 13 amino acids. The CDR3 is CASSLWPQETQYF. In DNA, the CDR3 is TGTGCCAGCAGTTTATGGCCCCAAGAGACCCAGTACTTC.

Only one count was recorded for this clone. This chain joins TRBV9 and TRBJ1-3, with D tentatively TRBD1 (5 bases). The CDR3 totals 16 residues. CDR1 SGDLS and CDR2 YYNGEE come from the germline V gene. V lost 3 bases to trimming and J lost 0 bases, with 13 bases between them. The CDR3 DNA sequence: TGTGCCAGCAGCGCCGGTGCAGGGCTCTCTGGAAACACCATATATTTT. It yields the protein CASSAGAGLSGNTIYF.

The chain joins TRBV29-1 to TRBJ1-1; possibly TRBD1 for D (5 bases). The CDR3 has 13 residues. Germline-derived CDR1 and CDR2 are SQVTM and ANQGSEA. The ends were cut back, 4 bases at V and 0 bases at J, with 9 bases in the middle. The chain's CDR3 is CSVGGQMNTEAFF. DNA of the CDR3: TGCAGCGTTGGGGGCCAGATGAACACTGAAGCTTTCTTT.

The chain is built from TRBV6-5 and TRBJ2-7; 9 bases align to TRBD2. Germline CDR1 MNHEY, CDR2 SVGAGI. V trimming: 2 bases; J trimming: 0 bases; junction bases outside the gene matches: 2. This CDR3 has 15 residues. CDR3 protein: CASSYAGGNSYEQYF. The CDR3 nucleotides are TGTGCCAGCAGTTACGCGGGGGGGAACTCCTACGAGCAGTACTTC.

The genes are TRBV6-5 and TRBJ1-1; D perhaps matches TRBD1 (6 bases). The germline V gene encodes CDR1 MNHEY and CDR2 SVGAGI. Between the trimmed V and J ends, which lost 2 bases and 11 bases, there was a span of 12 bases. This CDR3 is 12 amino acids long. The CDR3 loop is CASSYRGISAFF. CDR3 sequence (DNA): TGTGCCAGCAGTTACAGGGGGATCTCGGCTTTCTTT.

This chain connects TRBV7-3 to TRBJ2-3, with TRBD2 identical over 10 bases. This CDR3 has 16 amino acids. Germline CDR1 is SGHTA and CDR2 is FQGTGA. After removal of 4 bases from V and 0 bases from J, the junction contained 4 bases not matched to a gene. The CDR3 here is CASSSVAGGSTDTQYF. Written as DNA, the CDR3 is TGTGCCAGCAGCTCCGTAGCGGGGGGCAGCACAGATACGCAGTATTTT.

In its sample, this clone was seen a few times. The chain employs TRBV27 and TRBJ2-3; TRBD2 might be the D (6 bases). CDR3 length equals 15 residues. Germline-derived CDR1 and CDR2 are MNHEY and SMNVEV (reference sequence). The V end was cut by 0 bases, the J end by 5 bases, with 12 bases between. The DNA for the CDR3 is TGTGCCAGCAGTTTATCCAGAGCGGGTGGAGATACGCAGTATTTT. Translation gives CASSLSRAGGDTQYF.

The chain links TRBV5-1 to TRBJ1-1; TRBD1 matches at 7 bases. Germline values: CDR1 SGHRS, CDR2 YFSETQ. J gave up 5 bases and V 3 bases, and 7 bases lay outside the gene matches. This CDR3 contains 14 residues. The CDR3 here is CASSSGQPTTEAFF. The CDR3 coding sequence is TGCGCCAGCAGCTCGGGACAGCCGACGACTGAAGCTTTCTTT.

V gene TRBV12-3 or TRBV12-4 combines with J gene TRBJ1-1; D not certain. The CDR3 has 12 residues. V was shortened by 4 bases and J by 8 bases, with 11 bases between the two germline ends. The CDR3 spells CASSSLTSEAFF. CDR3 in DNA: TGTGCCAGCAGTTCCCTGACATCCGAAGCTTTCTTT.

On this clone: At the DNA level, this CDR3 is encoded by other sequences in the same sample as well. The V and J genes are TRBV5-1 and TRBJ1-3, with 9 positions matching TRBD1. The germline CDR1 and CDR2 sequences are SGHRS and YFSETQ. This CDR3 is built from 15 residues. V lost 4 bases to trimming and J lost 7 bases; unmatched junction nucleotides: 9. Here the CDR3 DNA reads TGCGCCAGCAGCCTACAGGGGGCAGTAGGGAACACCATATATTTT. Its translation is CASSLQGAVGNTIYF.

This chain uses TRBV6-6 with TRBJ1-2; D is uncertain. CDR1 is MNHNY and CDR2 is SVGAGI in the germline V gene (reference sequence). The CDR3 spans 14 residues. V lost 4 bases and J 2 bases, leaving 11 bases between the germline ends. The CDR3 coding sequence is TGTGCCAGCAGTTTATTCGGGAACAACTATGGCTACACCTTC. Encoded protein: CASSLFGNNYGYTF.

The gene calls are TRBV10-3 and TRBJ2-3; no firm D call. V dropped 8 bases and J dropped 9 bases, with 12 bases sitting between them. The CDR3 has 11 amino acids. The germline gives CDR1 ENHRY, CDR2 SYGVKD. CDR3 amino acids: CAIRESLTQYF. CDR3 DNA sequence: TGTGCCATCCGAGAATCGCTAACGCAGTATTTT.

The chain recombines TRBV30 with TRBJ1-5, with 10 nucleotides matching TRBD1. The V and J ends lost 2 bases and 7 bases, in that order; junction bases with no gene match: 5. Per germline, CDR1 GTSNPN and CDR2 SVGIG (reference sequence). The CDR3 is made up of 14 amino acids. The CDR3 reads CAWSPGTGDQPQHF. CDR3 nucleotides: TGTGCCTGGAGTCCCGGGACAGGGGACCAGCCCCAGCATTTT.

This chain uses TRBV3-1 (or the pseudogene TRBV3-2) with TRBJ2-1; 8 nucleotides align to TRBD2. The trim removed 1 base at V and 3 bases at J, leaving 5 bases unmatched. This CDR3 has 16 residues. Germline loops: CDR1 LGHDT, CDR2 YNNKEL (reference sequence). CDR3: CASSQGAGGFYNEQFF. CDR3 coding DNA: TGTGCCAGCAGCCAAGGCGCGGGGGGCTTCTACAATGAGCAGTTCTTC.

Only one count was recorded for this clone. The V and J genes are TRBV12-3 or TRBV12-4 and TRBJ1-4; D unresolved. V was cut by 5 bases and J by 10 bases, with 14 bases left in between. The CDR3 loop spans 13 amino acids. This CDR3 is CASSKSNGGKLFF. DNA of the CDR3: TGTGCCAGCAGTAAAAGTAACGGAGGAAAACTGTTTTTT.

In this sample, this clone turned up a few times. The gene calls are TRBV6-6 and TRBJ1-5; D possibly corresponds to TRBD1 (6 bases). There are 16 residues in the CDR3. The V end lost 5 bases, the J end lost 3 bases, and 17 bases lay between the germline ends. Germline CDR1 MNHNY, CDR2 SVGAGI (reference sequence). The CDR3 reads CASSQFAGDLNQPQHF. The CDR3 bases are TGTGCCAGCAGTCAATTTGCAGGGGACCTCAATCAGCCCCAGCATTTT.

This clone was detected once. The CDR3 nucleotides read TGTGCCAGCAGCTTAGCGGGGGAGGGAGAGACCCAGTACTTC. It encodes CASSLAGEGETQYF. J is TRBJ2-5 and V is TRBV7-2; 7 nucleotides line up with TRBD2. Losses at the gene ends were 0 bases for V and 4 bases for J; bases not matched to a gene: 2. Germline-derived CDR1 and CDR2 are SGHTA and FQGNSA. CDR3 length: 14 amino acids.

This sequence joins TRBV9 and TRBJ2-5; the match to TRBD2 covers 14 bases. The CDR3 sequence is 16 residues long. V gave up 4 bases and J gave up 5 bases; unmatched junction bases: 7. Germline loops: CDR1 SGDLS, CDR2 YYNGEE. The CDR3 DNA reads as TGTGCCAGCAGCTCCCGACTAGCGGGGGGGCAGGAGACCCAGTACTTC. Translation gives CASSSRLAGGQETQYF.

This clone was seen a single time. J is TRBJ2-1 and V is TRBV20-1; D is uncertain. CDR1 is DFQATT and CDR2 is SNEGSKA in the germline V gene (reference sequence). Trimming shortened V by 3 bases and J by 4 bases, and 16 bases separated the two germline ends. The CDR3 extends over 15 amino acids. In nucleotides, the CDR3 is TGCAGTGCTAGTGAATCTAGAAGTGGATACAATGAGCAGTTCTTC. Protein product: CSASESRSGYNEQFF.